This T cell receptor (beta chain) was identified during a study of cytomegalovirus exposure and HLA in healthy donors (dated by TCRdb to between 2016 and 2019). For the wider study: In an earlier analysis of about 560 of the donors, approximately 300 Gb of sequence data and some 120 million unique TCR beta sequences from roughly 190 million T cells were reported. An early release that covered 500 to 800 HLA-typed donors contained approximately 300 gigabases of sequencing data and 85 million to 100 million unique TCR sequences. Of the 300 to 500 genotyped donors, 75% to 85% were placed in the genetic ancestry cluster associated with self-reported Caucasian donors. The aim of the study was to test whether cataloging public T cell receptors could identify signatures of past pathogen exposure. The T cell repertoires of 666 subjects were profiled by immunosequencing and related to cytomegalovirus serostatus. A separate validation cohort of 90 to 150 different subjects was used in addition to the approximately 610-subject first cohort. The study combined high-throughput TCR immunosequencing, statistical association of individual TCRs with disease status, and machine learning to predict cytomegalovirus infection status. To study patterns of TCR occurrence, a later analysis re-analyzed previously published TCR beta repertoires from 600 to 750 donors and added high-resolution HLA genotyping. Rather than drawing on any new phenotypic data, the later analysis identified candidate immune exposures from TCR beta sequences and the way those sequences occurred across donors. In an earlier analysis of more than 550 of the donors, high-throughput TCR beta sequencing was used to judge whether each TCR beta V gene segment behaved as functional or pseudogenic. Alongside the repertoire data, information on donor age, sex, ethnicity and CMV serostatus was compiled. A later genetic analysis used genome-wide SNP genotypes for about three fifths of the 666 donors, treating that subset as a discovery cohort. Every discovery cohort repertoire had been produced on one sequencing platform. HLA typing covered class I and class II loci at four-digit resolution. Typing coverage differed by locus: A, B, C, DRB1 and DQB1 were typed in roughly 620-640 donors, DQA1 in approximately 520, DPA1 in 600 to 610, and DPB1 in about 450. A handful of DR-DQ haplotypes were handled as single units for association and clustering because linkage in the cohort was strong. Among several hundred genotyped donors of the cohort, an average of roughly 230,000 unique TCR beta nucleotide sequences was sequenced per donor, of which about 19% were non-productive.

Beyond this particular receptor, the publication reports: In a later analysis, HLA-associated TCR beta chains were found to be more clonally expanded and to have lower generation probabilities than equally common non-associated chains. A cluster of highly shared sequence variants was judged likely to be a technical artifact of the sequencing pipeline. Immune exposure information for the cohort was limited to CMV serostatus. When HLA alleles, especially DR and DQ, strongly co-occurred, TCR associations were difficult to assign to individual alleles. The 87-base-pair reads could not distinguish some IMGT-functional V segments, including TRBV6-2 and TRBV6-3, so those segments were excluded. Three of the identified cytomegalovirus-associated TCR beta chains were confirmed in vitro to be specific for cytomegalovirus antigens. Specific HLA alleles were associated with 15,000 to 20,000 TCR beta sequences at a false discovery rate of 0.05 in a later analysis. Because some donors lacked HLA typing at each locus, the association tests relied only on the typed subset. In a later genetic analysis, a missense DCLRE1C variant was associated with V-gene and J-gene trimming of TCR beta chains, and the association was replicated in an independent cohort. According to a later analysis, parvovirus B19, influenza, CMV and Epstein-Barr virus appeared linked to several top co-occurrence clusters. It was suggested by the authors that the approach could potentially be generalized to other disease states and immunological phenotypes. In a later analysis, most CMV-associated TCR beta chains were found to appear HLA-restricted, with HLA associations seemingly driven largely by CMV exposure. Linkage disequilibrium might explain the correlated functional status among segregating V segments, but an unknown experimental factor could not be ruled out. This cohort had only TCR beta chains sequenced, and the lack of alpha or paired-chain data limited which features could be detected. While some public TCRs were present in many individuals, most TCR sequences turned up only very rarely across donors. In an earlier analysis of more than 450 of the donors, most TCR beta V segments were observed in productive rearrangements about 90% or about 30% of the time, broadly matching IMGT annotations. In a later analysis, the rate of TCR association differed among HLA loci, with DRB1 alleles having the most associated TCRs and HLA-C alleles having the fewest. The classifier was reported to diagnose cytomegalovirus status with high specificity and sensitivity in both the original and validation cohorts. Presence/absence analyses assumed roughly uniform sequencing depth across donors, an assumption that may not hold. A further reported finding was that TCR beta sequences accurately predicted the HLA-A and HLA-B alleles for most subjects in the first cohort. Because counts were too low, approximately 15 rarely observed V segments, including chromosome 9 orphons, were excluded from the earlier analysis of 500 to 700 of the donors. A later genetic analysis reported fewer N-insertions in productive TCRs among donors in an Asian-associated ancestry cluster than the roughly 690-donor mean. The study listed 150 to 200 TCR beta chains as associated with cytomegalovirus.

The cohort was made up of under 800 healthy bone marrow donors. At the time of sampling, all cohort members were nominally healthy, though unrecorded immune exposures were likely present. The donor was CMV seropositive and belonged to the group of over 250 seropositive cohort members. A peripheral blood sample was collected from each donor, and TCR beta sequencing was performed on peripheral blood mononuclear cells. Genomic DNA extraction from the blood cell samples was performed with the Qiagen DNeasy Blood Extraction Kit. Libraries were prepared through the immunoSEQ multiplex PCR assay. For the multiplex PCR, a mixture combining 60 forward primers for TCR Vbeta segments and 13 reverse primers for TCR Jbeta segments was used. A multiplex PCR assay on genomic DNA amplified the CDR3 region of rearranged TCR beta genes. On the Illumina HiSeq System, the amplified TCR beta libraries were sequenced as 87-base-pair reads. Processing in the source paper ran as follows. A later analysis counted 75 million to 100 million unique TCR beta chains across the 666 repertoires, and 10 million to 11 million of these chains were shared by at least two donors. Raw reads were error-corrected and collapsed into unique sequences with a nearest-neighbor algorithm that merged closely related sequences to remove PCR and sequencing errors. To assign V, D and J gene segments, CDR3 sequences were aligned to IMGT reference sequences. For a sequence to be retained, a match of at least six nucleotides was required to both a V gene segment and a J gene segment. A rearrangement counted as productive if the CDR3 had no stop codons and remained in frame with V and J, and every other rearrangement counted as non-productive. Following IMGT convention, CDR3 was defined as the stretch from the second conserved V-encoded cysteine up to the conserved J-encoded phenylalanine. In an earlier analysis of roughly 610 of the donors, sequences lacking an unambiguous match to a single V gene segment were excluded. In an earlier analysis of roughly 600 of the donors, a V segment was called functional when productive rearrangements were above 56.7%, and segregating when the standard deviation between donors exceeded 5%. A statistical classification framework was built for diagnosing cytomegalovirus status from the catalog of TCR beta chain sequences. In a later analysis, TCR nucleotide sequences were compared against IMGT/GENE-DB human TR gene sequences so that V and J genes could be assigned. In a later analysis, CDR3 sequences and most-parsimonious VDJ recombination scenarios were assigned using the TCRdist pipeline. A later analysis defined each TCR beta chain by its CDR3 amino acid sequence plus V-gene family, and excluded reads lacking a unique V-gene family. As a way to deal with suspected cross-contamination and a sequencing artifact, a later analysis dropped approximately 590 nucleotide sequences that were highly shared and had low generation probability. For each public chain, a later analysis derived a clonal expansion index from normalized ranks of inferred template counts within each repertoire. In a later analysis, generation probabilities were computed with a VDJ recombination model fitted to out-of-frame rearrangements, and the resulting probabilities were checked against IGoR. A later analysis scored TCR-TCR, TCR-HLA and TCR-CMV co-occurrence with hypergeometric tests, applying a repertoire-size bias correction to TCR pairs. In a later analysis, false discovery rates were estimated by permuting HLA or CMV assignments 20 times. In a later analysis, co-occurring TCRs were grouped using DBSCAN, with TCRdist sequence similarity added in when clustering inside HLA-allele-positive subsets. Repertoires with fewer than 30,000 or more than 120,000 public chains were left out of co-occurrence clustering, as were four to six repertoires with anomalous nucleotide sharing. TCRdb stores this immuneACCESS table with in-frame sequences only. Part of the clones is absent; in the studies checked, under half of the shortfall reflects unresolved V genes, and no reason is known for the rest. That table furnishes V, J and clone size, whereas the DNA furnished D and trimming. The sample table shows roughly 260,000 clones, and around four fifths are seen once. Of the sample, approximately 2% falls within the top ten clones.

To note about this clone: Its cognate antigen has yet to be identified. No base quality information exists; no much larger clone differs at one position.

The germline V and J ends show losses of 4 bases and 3 bases respectively, and no gene match explains 8 bases of the junction. The germline V gene encodes CDR1 LNHDA and CDR2 SQIVND (reference sequence). The CDR3, cysteine through phenylalanine, is 15 amino acids long. CDR3 DNA is the only sequence kept; it has 45 bases, read in frame from the first base. The V and J segments used are TRBV19 and TRBJ2-5, and TRBD2 matches 7 of the central bases. The origin of this receptor is a woman aged 40 to 55 in good health and CMV-seropositive. The specimen sequenced was PBMCs. In nucleotide form, the sequence is TGTGCCAGTAGTACCAGTTTGGCGGGAGAAGAGACCCAGTACTTC. This yields the protein CASSTSLAGEETQYF.